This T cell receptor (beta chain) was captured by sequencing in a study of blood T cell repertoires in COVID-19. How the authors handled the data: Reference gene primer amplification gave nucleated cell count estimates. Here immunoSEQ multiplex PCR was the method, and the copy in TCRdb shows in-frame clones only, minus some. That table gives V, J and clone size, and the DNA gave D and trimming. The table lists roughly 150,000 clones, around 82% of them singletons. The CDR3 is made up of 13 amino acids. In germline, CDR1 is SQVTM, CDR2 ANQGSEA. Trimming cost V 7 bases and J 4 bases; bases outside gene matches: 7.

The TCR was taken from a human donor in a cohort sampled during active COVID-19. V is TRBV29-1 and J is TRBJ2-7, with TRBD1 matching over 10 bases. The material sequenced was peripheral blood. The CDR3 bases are TGCAGCGGAGCCGACAGGGGGCGATACGAGCAGTACTTC. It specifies CSGADRGRYEQYF.